Only a few counts were recorded for the clone carrying this T cell receptor beta chain. What it binds is unknown. The entry originates in a study of Tregs in tolerant kidney transplant recipients. About the research overall: CD4+CD25+CD127- cells came from approximately three-day belatacept mixed lymphocyte reactions, some with approximately five-day graft donor restimulation.

The repertoire was sequenced with immunoSEQ multiplex PCR; TCRdb's copy has only in-frame clones and lacks some. This repertoire shows 35,000 to 50,000 clones, 95% found once; its top ten account for around 0.35%. This sequence originates from a human donor in good health. The sample taken for sequencing was Tregs from blood cultured with allogeneic cells.

The CDR3 sequence: CASSTQGVNTEAFF. The CDR3 DNA is TGTGCCAGCAGTACACAGGGCGTGAACACTGAAGCTTTCTTT. This chain links TRBV6-1 with TRBJ1-1; D is possibly TRBD1 (6 bases). Germline V CDR1 and CDR2: MNHNS, SASEGT. With 5 bases removed from V and 0 bases from J, the gap between germline ends came to 10 bases. The CDR3 length is 14 residues.